These 26 T cell receptor beta chains share one sample of origin, sequenced in a study of regulatory T cells in long-lasting Graves disease. According to the study, TCR beta libraries were built with iRepertoire HTBI primers and CDR3-region Arm-PCR. TCRdb used MiXCR to reprocess the multiplex PCR reads, holding one entry per CDR3 protein. The repertoire has some 240,000 distinct CDR3 sequences, roughly 19% of them found once; the top ten carry roughly 12%. Time point meaning: newly diagnosed GD, antithyroid drugs for less than 3 months. Researchers made the TCR library from RNA that was extracted from PBMCs. This sample also appeared in a second study, on T cells in Graves' hyperthyroidism and ophthalmopathy.

This specimen consisted of peripheral blood mononuclear cells (PBMCs), obtained at new diagnosis, from a patient treated with antithyroid drugs. The receptors here all came from a woman in her 30s with Graves disease.

This clonotype has a count of ten or more. The chain recombines TRBV7-9 with TRBJ1-2; maybe TRBD1 (6 bases). Germline V lookup: CDR1 SEHNR, CDR2 FQNEAQ (reference sequence). The CDR3 covers 15 residues. Trimming left V 5 bases short and J 2 bases short, with 15 bases between. DNA of the CDR3: TGTGCCAGCAGCCGCGGGTCGGACAGAAACTATGGCTACACCTTC. Encoded protein: CASSRGSDRNYGYTF. Combining the CDR3 with reference TRBV7-9 and TRBJ1-2 gives the whole variable domain DTGVSQNPRHKITKRGQNVTFRCDPISEHNRLYWYRQTLGQGPEFLTYFQNEAQLEKSRLLSDRFSAERPKGSFSTLEIQRTEQGDSAMYLCASSRGSDRNYGYTFGSGTRLTVV.

This clonotype was seen ten or more times. This chain uses TRBV25-1 with TRBJ1-1; 7 bases match TRBD1. The germline V gene encodes CDR1 MGHDK and CDR2 SYGVNS. Trimming removed 8 bases from V and 7 bases from J; junction bases left unmatched: 7. The CDR3 totals 12 residues. In nucleotides, the CDR3 is TGTGCCAGCGGAAACAGGGGAGGTGAAGCTTTCTTT. Amino acid sequence: CASGNRGGEAFF.

The V call is TRBV28, the J call TRBJ1-1; D is ambiguous. The CDR3 has 18 amino acids. V was clipped by 5 bases and J by 0 bases, with 22 bases between them. Germline V CDR1 and CDR2: MDHEN, SYDVKM. The CDR3, as DNA: TGTGCCAGCAGTGAATATCGGGCATCCCAATCCATGAACACTGAAGCTTTCTTT. It specifies CASSEYRASQSMNTEAFF.

There are many counts of this clonotype. The chain links TRBV20-1 to TRBJ2-3; a weak D match, TRBD1 (6 bases). The germline V gene has CDR1 DFQATT and CDR2 SNEGSKA (reference sequence). Trimming took 3 bases from V and 1 from J, leaving 17 bases between them. This CDR3 region has 16 residues. For the CDR3, the DNA is TGCAGTGCTAGTGGTTCGGGCAGGGGCGGCACAGATACGCAGTATTTT. It translates to CSASGSGRGGTDTQYF.

Of note for this clonotype: Since a much larger clone is just one base distant, this may be a read error. The chain recombines TRBV24-1 with TRBJ2-1; 9 bases fit TRBD2. Germline-derived CDR1 and CDR2 are KGHDR and SFDVKD. This CDR3 spans 17 amino acids. The trim removed 2 bases at V and 7 bases at J, leaving 11 bases unmatched. Here the CDR3 DNA reads TGTGCCACCAGTGATTCGGGGACTAGCCGGCTCTGGAATGAGCAGTTCTTC. Translated, it gives CATSDSGTSRLWNEQFF.

A word on this clonotype: This clone may be a read error of a much larger clone one base away. V gene TRBV7-9 combines with J gene TRBJ2-1; tentatively, D is TRBD1 or TRBD2 (6 bases each). The V and J ends lost 2 bases and 9 bases respectively, with 14 bases between them. Germline lookup yields CDR1 SEHNR and CDR2 FQNEAQ (reference sequence). The CDR3 extends over 14 amino acids. The CDR3 sequence is CASSLSGAGCEQFF. The CDR3 DNA reads as TGTGCCAGCAGCTTATCGGGGGCTGGGTGTGAGCAGTTCTTC.

The chain employs TRBV11-2 and TRBJ2-7, with 10 bases that match TRBD1. With 6 bases clipped from V and 5 bases from J, the junction kept 10 bases outside the gene matches. The germline V gene has CDR1 SGHAT and CDR2 FQNNGV. The CDR3 consists of 15 residues. The CDR3 region is CASRRVGTGVHEQYF. In DNA form, the CDR3 reads TGTGCCAGCAGGCGAGTCGGGACAGGGGTTCACGAGCAGTACTTC.

In its sample, this clonotype was seen many times. This chain uses TRBV5-1 with TRBJ2-3, with 8 bases matching TRBD2. The junction had 6 bases not matched to a gene; V was cut back by 1 base and J by 2 bases. Germline V gene data show CDR1 as SGHRS and CDR2 as YFSETQ. This CDR3 has 16 amino acids. CDR3 sequence reads: CASSLPRAGVTDTQYF. The CDR3 DNA sequence: TGCGCCAGCAGCTTGCCTCGAGCGGGGGTCACAGATACGCAGTATTTT. The full variable domain, in which reference TRBV5-1 and TRBJ2-3 provide the parts outside the CDR3, is KAGVTQTPRYLIKTRGQQVTLSCSPISGHRSVSWYQQTPGQGLQFLFEYFSETQRNKGNFPGRFSGRQFSNSRSEMNVSTLELGDSALYLCASSLPRAGVTDTQYFGPGTRLTVL.

This clonotype was observed at least ten times. The chain employs TRBV30 and TRBJ2-7, with D possibly matching TRBD2 (5 bases). Germline CDR1 and CDR2: GTSNPN and SVGIG (reference sequence). V lost 5 bases to trimming and J lost 5 bases, with 19 bases between them. This CDR3 is 14 amino acids long. CDR3 DNA sequence: TGTGCCTGGGATCGGGGTGGGTCTCCCAACGAGCAGTACTTC. Translated, it gives CAWDRGGSPNEQYF. The full variable domain, its missing parts supplied by reference TRBV30 and TRBJ2-7, is SQTIHQWPATLVQPVGSPLSLECTVEGTSNPNLYWYRQAAGRGLQLLFYSVGIGQISSEVPQNLSASRPQDRQFILSSKKLLLSDSGFYLCAWDRGGSPNEQYFGPGTRLTVT.

This clonotype was counted ten times or more. The chain carries TRBV24-1 and TRBJ2-5; either TRBD1 or TRBD2 may fit D (5 bases each). Germline CDR1 reads KGHDR; CDR2 reads SFDVKD. The CDR3 extends over 14 amino acids. V lost 4 bases and J lost 10, with 18 bases in between. CDR3 region: CATSEQDPGADQYF. In DNA form, the CDR3 reads TGTGCCACCAGTGAACAAGACCCCGGGGCGGACCAGTACTTC.

This clonotype was seen a few times. The V and J genes are TRBV6-8 and TRBJ1-1; the match to TRBD1 covers 8 bases. Germline CDR1 and CDR2: MNHGY and SAAAGT. CDR3 length: 18 amino acids. J was trimmed by 0 bases and V by 7 bases; bases with no gene match: 16. CDR3 protein: CASIEVGQGAKVNTEAFF. CDR3 sequence (DNA): TGTGCCAGCATCGAGGTCGGGCAGGGGGCAAAAGTGAACACTGAAGCTTTCTTT.

Many counts were recorded for this clonotype. The genes are TRBV10-3 and TRBJ2-7, with D perhaps matching TRBD2 (6 bases). This CDR3 spans 14 amino acids. V shed 4 bases and J shed 3 bases, with 13 bases lying between them. Germline assignment: CDR1 ENHRY and CDR2 SYGVKD. The CDR3 loop reads CAISAAGAIYEQYF. The CDR3 bases are TGTGCCATCAGTGCAGCGGGCGCGATCTACGAGCAGTACTTC.

The V and J genes are TRBV15 and TRBJ1-1, with D unclear. The CDR3 runs 14 residues. In germline, CDR1 is LNHNV, CDR2 YYDKDF (reference sequence). Trimming removed 0 bases at V and 4 bases at J, with 9 bases between. The CDR3 DNA follows: TGTGCCACCAGCAGAGACCAGGTTGGCACTGAAGCTTTCTTT. This codes for CATSRDQVGTEAFF.

This clonotype appeared a few times. This may be a read error, as it is one base from a much larger clone. The chain has TRBV7-8 and TRBJ1-5; a possible D gene is TRBD1 (6 bases). Germline loops: CDR1 SGHVS, CDR2 FQNEAQ. The CDR3 has 13 residues. DNA of the CDR3: TGTGCCGGCAGCTTTGGACAGAAACAGCCCCAGCATTTT. Its protein is CAGSFGQKQPQHF.

The chain is built from TRBV28 and TRBJ2-7, with D unclear. Per the germline V gene, CDR1 is MDHEN and CDR2 is SYDVKM. CDR3 size: 17 residues. V dropped 9 bases and J dropped 0 bases, with 24 bases sitting between them. The CDR3 DNA follows: TGTGCCAGTTGGACGAGCAGATTAAAATACAGCTCCTACGAGCAGTACTTC. Translated, it gives CASWTSRLKYSSYEQYF.

This clonotype was recorded many times. V and J are TRBV28 and TRBJ2-3, with 7 bases lining up with TRBD1. The V segment lost 6 bases and the J segment 3 bases; nucleotides outside the gene matches: 0. Germline V gene data show CDR1 as MDHEN and CDR2 as SYDVKM. This CDR3 is built from 12 residues. The CDR3 here is CASRDRTDTQYF. CDR3 DNA sequence: TGTGCCAGCAGGGACAGGACAGATACGCAGTATTTT.

This clonotype was counted at least ten times. The chain carries TRBV28 and TRBJ2-5; D possibly matches TRBD1 or TRBD2 (5 bases each). The CDR3 has 17 residues. V lost 7 bases and J lost 2, with 23 bases in between. Per the germline V gene, CDR1 is MDHEN and CDR2 is SYDVKM. The CDR3 DNA follows: TGTGCCAGCACGAATTTTCCCCCCGGGGCAGGGCAAGAGACCCAGTACTTC. It codes for CASTNFPPGAGQETQYF. The full variable domain, in which reference TRBV28 and TRBJ2-5 provide the parts outside the CDR3, is DVKVTQSSRYLVKRTGEKVFLECVQDMDHENMFWYRQDPGLGLRLIYFSYDVKMKEKGDIPEGYSVSREKKERFSLILESASTNQTSMYLCASTNFPPGAGQETQYFGPGTRLLVL.

This chain joins TRBV2 and TRBJ2-6, with 9 bases matching TRBD1. Germline V gene sequence: CDR1 SNHLY, CDR2 FYNNEI. The junction had 2 bases not matched to a gene; V was cut back by 6 bases and J by 2 bases. The CDR3 extends over 15 amino acids. The CDR3 DNA is TGTGCCAGCAGCTGGGACAGGGCTGGGGCCAACGTCCTGACTTTC. Its protein is CASSWDRAGANVLTF.

Ten or more counts support this clonotype. This chain joins TRBV6-1 and TRBJ1-2; 7 nucleotides match TRBD1. This CDR3 spans 13 amino acids. V gave up 1 base and J gave up 7 bases; unmatched junction bases: 3. CDR1 is MNHNS and CDR2 is SASEGT in the germline V gene. The CDR3 nucleotides are TGTGCCAGCAGTGAAGGGGGACAGCGTGGCTACACCTTC. Translating it yields CASSEGGQRGYTF.

The sample holds a few counts of this clonotype. The chain uses TRBV20-1 and TRBJ2-4; D is possibly TRBD2 (7 bases). The germline gives CDR1 DFQATT, CDR2 SNEGSKA (reference sequence). With 1 base removed from V and 9 bases from J, the gap between germline ends came to 19 bases. The length of the CDR3 is 15 residues. CDR3 amino acids: CSARVRGAGVGIQYF. The CDR3 DNA is TGCAGTGCTAGAGTCCGGGGGGCGGGGGTTGGCATTCAGTACTTC.

This clonotype was counted many times. This sequence joins TRBV11-2 and TRBJ1-6, with TRBD1 identical over 7 bases. Germline CDR1 reads SGHAT; CDR2 reads FQNNGV. V gave up 5 bases and J gave up 9 bases; unmatched junction bases: 10. The CDR3 loop spans 15 amino acids. The CDR3: CASSIRGGGVSPLHF. The CDR3 region has the DNA TGTGCCAGCAGCATCCGCGGAGGGGGCGTTTCACCCCTCCACTTT.

This clonotype has just a few counts. The V gene is TRBV10-3, the J gene TRBJ2-5; 10 bases agree with TRBD1. In germline, CDR1 is ENHRY, CDR2 SYGVKD. This CDR3 contains 15 residues. V trimming: 6 bases; J trimming: 2 bases; junction bases outside the gene matches: 6. The CDR3 region is CAISAGQGSQETQYF. The CDR3 DNA follows: TGTGCCATCAGCGCGGGACAGGGGAGTCAAGAGACCCAGTACTTC.

The sample holds many counts of this clonotype. The genes are TRBV6-2 or TRBV6-3 and TRBJ2-7; a weak D match, TRBD2 (6 bases). Trimming cost V 4 bases and J 0 bases, with 13 bases left between them. Germline CDR1 reads MNHEY; CDR2 reads SVGEGT. The CDR3 runs 15 residues. The CDR3 loop reads CASSSRAGSSYEQYF. In nucleotides, the CDR3 is TGTGCCAGCAGTTCCCGCGCGGGGAGCTCCTACGAGCAGTACTTC.

This clonotype came up many times. The rearrangement uses TRBV18 and TRBJ2-3; 7 nucleotides agree with TRBD1. The germline CDR1 and CDR2 sequences are KGHSH and LQKENI. This CDR3 comprises 15 residues. With V trimmed by 5 bases and J by 1 base, 6 bases remained unmatched. The CDR3 bases are TGTGCCAGCTCAGGTTTGGGGACAGGCACAGATACGCAGTATTTT. Translated: CASSGLGTGTDTQYF. Full variable domain (missing parts from reference TRBV18 and TRBJ2-3): NAGVMQNPRHLVRRRGQEARLRCSPMKGHSHVYWYRQLPEEGLKFMVYLQKENIIDESGMPKERFSAEFPKEGPSILRIQQVVRGDSAAYFCASSGLGTGTDTQYFGPGTRLTVL.

The genes are TRBV12-3 or TRBV12-4 and TRBJ2-1; 8 positions agree with TRBD1. The CDR3 covers 16 residues. Trimming at V came to 6 bases and at J to 2 bases, leaving 9 bases not matched to a gene. This CDR3 is CASSPQGAHAYNEQFF. DNA of the CDR3: TGTGCCAGCAGCCCGCAGGGGGCGCATGCCTACAATGAGCAGTTCTTC.

This clonotype was seen repeatedly, ten times or more. This chain connects TRBV15 to TRBJ2-3, with TRBD1 identical over 7 bases. CDR1 LNHNV and CDR2 YYDKDF come from the germline V gene (reference sequence). V dropped 8 bases and J dropped 2; count of bases not matched to a gene: 4. The CDR3 extends over 13 amino acids. For the CDR3, the DNA is TGTGCCACCCAAACAGGGGTCACAGATACGCAGTATTTT. Amino acids: CATQTGVTDTQYF.